This entry lists 31 T cell receptor beta chains sequenced from one sample in a study of T cells in Graves' hyperthyroidism and ophthalmopathy (dated by TCRdb to the late 2010s). Library preparation used multiplex PCR. TCRdb names Illumina HiSeq 2000 as the instrument used. Amplification of TCR beta CDR3 regions was carried out from RNA transcripts. The TCR CDR3 was subjected to a first round of RT-PCR using the HTBI primer set and the Qiagen OneStep RT-PCR kit. Through fastp at Q25 and MiXCR, TCRdb rebuilt clones from the public reads, retaining in-frame beta chains. Every CDR3 protein is listed once, alongside the most common genes and DNA of its rows. Within this sample are 400,000 or so distinct CDR3 sequences, with roughly 15% of them counted one time only. The ten most abundant clones make up around 20% of the sample. Specimen: blood. The receptors shown here come from a woman between 55 and 75 years old with Graves' ophthalmopathy.

This clonotype was detected ten times or more. The CDR3 spells CASSPLRANTEAFF. CDR3 coding DNA: TGTGCCAGCTCACCACTCCGAGCGAACACTGAAGCTTTCTTT. The chain links TRBV18 to TRBJ1-1; no firm D call. V was shortened by 1 base and J by 1 base, with 7 bases between the two germline ends. The length of the CDR3 is 14 residues. From germline, CDR1 is KGHSH and CDR2 LQKENI.

In this sample, this clonotype turned up many times. The genes are TRBV20-1 and TRBJ2-7; 7 positions match TRBD1. Germline V lookup: CDR1 DFQATT, CDR2 SNEGSKA (reference sequence). The CDR3 runs to 14 residues. V was clipped by 6 bases and J by 1 base; unmatched bases: 9. Here the CDR3 reads CSAIGTAGSYEQYF. CDR3 DNA sequence: TGCAGTGCGATTGGGACAGCAGGATCCTACGAGCAGTACTTC.

In its sample, this clonotype was seen a few times. The gene calls are TRBV19 and TRBJ1-5; 9 nucleotides match TRBD1. Germline CDR1 and CDR2: LNHDA and SQIVND (reference sequence). J gave up 5 bases and V 6 bases, and 8 bases lay outside the gene matches. This CDR3 is built from 15 residues. For the CDR3, the DNA is TGTGCCAGTAGCCGTAACAGGGGGCTTTATCAGCCCCAGCATTTT. It codes for CASSRNRGLYQPQHF.

This clonotype was recorded a few times. This chain joins TRBV5-1 and TRBJ1-2; D is ambiguous. This CDR3 has 15 residues. CDR1 is SGHRS and CDR2 is YFSETQ in the germline V gene. Deletions cut 4 bases from V and 2 bases from J, with 15 bases between. DNA of the CDR3: TGCGCCAGCAGCCTCGGTTCGGTAGGGAACTATGGCTACACCTTC. Residues: CASSLGSVGNYGYTF. Supplemented by reference TRBV5-1 and TRBJ1-2, the full variable domain reads KAGVTQTPRYLIKTRGQQVTLSCSPISGHRSVSWYQQTPGQGLQFLFEYFSETQRNKGNFPGRFSGRQFSNSRSEMNVSTLELGDSALYLCASSLGSVGNYGYTFGSGTRLTVV.

This clonotype is a singleton in its sample. The chain uses TRBV6-5 and TRBJ2-2, with 8 positions matching TRBD2. In germline, CDR1 is MNHEY, CDR2 SVGAGI. The trim removed 0 bases at V and 0 bases at J, leaving 6 bases unmatched. CDR3 length: 18 amino acids. This CDR3 is CASSYSGVAGSNTGELFF. DNA of the CDR3: TGTGCCAGCAGTTACTCAGGGGTAGCGGGATCGAACACCGGGGAGCTGTTTTTT.

This clonotype was seen more than once but under ten times. The chain links TRBV19 to TRBJ1-5; tentatively, D is TRBD1 (5 bases). CDR1 LNHDA and CDR2 SQIVND come from the germline V gene (reference sequence). V was pared by 2 bases and J by 2 bases, with 13 bases between. The CDR3 spans 16 residues. The CDR3 reads CASSILGGGGNQPQHF. The CDR3 DNA is TGTGCCAGTAGTATACTGGGGGGAGGCGGCAATCAGCCCCAGCATTTT.

The gene calls are TRBV6-1 and TRBJ2-5; TRBD2 matches at 8 bases. J lost 2 bases, V lost 8 bases, and 10 bases had no gene match. Germline V gene lookup returns CDR1 MNHNS and CDR2 SASEGT. The CDR3 extends over 15 amino acids. The CDR3 loop reads CASCRLAFGQETQYF. The CDR3 DNA reads as TGTGCCAGCTGTCGACTAGCGTTTGGTCAAGAGACCCAGTACTTC.

This clonotype was seen many times. This chain links TRBV5-1 with TRBJ2-3; no firm D call. This CDR3 is built from 12 residues. Germline assignment: CDR1 SGHRS and CDR2 YFSETQ. V dropped 0 bases and J dropped 5 bases, with 4 bases sitting between them. DNA for the CDR3: TGCGCCAGCAGCTTGGCCGGAGATACGCAGTATTTT. Its protein product is CASSLAGDTQYF.

This clonotype was picked up a small number of times. This chain uses TRBV29-1 with TRBJ1-2; TRBD1 might be the D (5 bases). CDR1 is SQVTM and CDR2 is ANQGSEA in the germline V gene. This CDR3 is 13 amino acids long. The V end was cut by 0 bases, the J end by 8 bases, with 13 bases between. CDR3 region: CSVEDGRSGGYTF. The CDR3 coding sequence is TGCAGCGTTGAAGATGGCCGGTCAGGGGGCTACACCTTC.

This chain connects TRBV9 to TRBJ2-1; 14 bases are a match to TRBD2. Germline CDR1 SGDLS, CDR2 YYNGEE. The CDR3 runs 16 residues. V was pared by 3 bases and J by 4 bases, with 3 bases of the junction left unmatched. The chain's CDR3 is CASSAGLAGVYNEQFF. Written as DNA, the CDR3 is TGTGCCAGCAGCGCGGGACTAGCGGGAGTTTACAATGAGCAGTTCTTC.

Many counts were recorded for this clonotype. The J gene is TRBJ2-7, the V gene TRBV28; TRBD2 matches at 7 bases. From germline, CDR1 is MDHEN and CDR2 SYDVKM. J gave up 2 bases and V 2 bases, and 12 bases lay outside the gene matches. The CDR3 is 17 residues long. The CDR3 protein is CASSLPPGAGLTYEQYF. CDR3 coding DNA: TGTGCCAGCAGTTTACCCCCAGGAGCGGGACTAACCTACGAGCAGTACTTC.

This clonotype was recorded at least ten times. J is TRBJ2-1 and V is TRBV20-1; TRBD1 is a possible D gene (6 bases). V lost 3 bases, J lost 4 bases, and 7 bases lay in between. The CDR3 has 12 amino acids. The V gene's germline CDR1 is DFQATT and CDR2 SNEGSKA (reference sequence). The CDR3 nucleotides read TGCAGTGCTAGGAGGGGGTACAATGAGCAGTTCTTC. Its translation: CSARRGYNEQFF.

In its sample, this clonotype was seen many times. The chain employs TRBV28 and TRBJ1-2; possible D gene TRBD1, 5 bases. The V gene lost 2 bases and the J gene lost 2 bases, with 9 bases spanning the gap. CDR1 and CDR2 (germline): MDHEN, SYDVKM. The CDR3 has 14 amino acids. The CDR3 loop reads CASSLAGTNYGYTF. The CDR3 DNA reads TGTGCCAGCAGTTTAGCGGGGACCAACTATGGCTACACCTTC.

A note on this clonotype: One end of the junction fails to match germline, which may point to a read error. The J gene is TRBJ2-3, the V gene TRBV9; TRBD1 aligns across 7 bases. The CDR3 is made up of 16 amino acids. The germline V gene encodes CDR1 SGDLS and CDR2 YYNGEE. CDR3 amino acids: CASSVGLQGVTDTRYF. The CDR3 region has the DNA TGTGCCAGCAGCGTAGGTCTTCAGGGGGTCACAGATACGCGGTATTTT.

This sequence joins TRBV9 and TRBJ2-1, with D uncertain. Trimming removed 0 bases from V and 10 bases from J, with 11 bases in between. The CDR3 is 13 amino acids. The germline V gene encodes CDR1 SGDLS and CDR2 YYNGEE. CDR3 in DNA: TGTGCCAGCAGCGTAGGTGAGGTGGCGGAGCAGTTCTTC. Amino acid sequence: CASSVGEVAEQFF.

CDR3 loop: CASGLNGHKAFF. CDR3 in DNA: TGTGCTAGTGGTTTGAATGGCCACAAAGCTTTCTTT. This chain uses TRBV12-5 with TRBJ1-1; D unresolved. Germline V CDR1 and CDR2: LGHNT, FRNRAP. The V end lost 2 bases, the J end lost 9 bases, and 10 bases lay between the germline ends. This CDR3 comprises 12 residues.

Many counts were recorded for this clonotype. This chain joins TRBV28 and TRBJ1-6, with a weak D call TRBD1 (5 bases). The CDR3 contains 15 residues. V was pared by 1 base and J by 7 bases, with 11 bases between. CDR1 is MDHEN and CDR2 is SYDVKM in the germline V gene. The CDR3 loop reads CASSLSAQGNSPLHF. CDR3 nucleotide sequence: TGTGCCAGCAGTTTATCGGCGCAGGGAAATTCACCCCTCCACTTT.

This clonotype was detected a few times. The CDR3 nucleotides are TGTGCCAGCACCGTTCGGACAGGGGGCGATGAGCAGTTCTTC. This translates into CASTVRTGGDEQFF. The genes are TRBV12-3 or TRBV12-4 and TRBJ2-1; TRBD1 matches at 11 bases. The CDR3 sequence is 14 residues long. The ends lost 7 bases at V and 8 bases at J; junction bases unmatched: 7.

The chain couples TRBV30 to TRBJ1-1; no firm D call. In germline, CDR1 is GTSNPN, CDR2 SVGIG (reference sequence). Trimming took off 3 bases at V and 0 bases at J, with 14 bases between the two ends. The CDR3 sequence is 15 residues long. The CDR3 coding sequence is TGTGCCTGGAGGTCCGGCTTACGCATGAACACTGAAGCTTTCTTT. Its protein is CAWRSGLRMNTEAFF.

J is TRBJ2-3 and V is TRBV30, with D possibly called TRBD1 or TRBD2 (5 bases each). The CDR3 contains 16 residues. Trimming took 2 bases from V and 2 from J, leaving 17 bases between them. The V gene's germline CDR1 is GTSNPN and CDR2 SVGIG (reference sequence). This CDR3 reads CAWSRPGPGSTDTQYF. As DNA, the CDR3 is TGTGCCTGGAGTCGGCCGGGACCCGGATCCACAGATACGCAGTATTTT.

This clonotype was seen a handful of times. The chain couples TRBV20-1 to TRBJ2-1; D perhaps matches TRBD2 (6 bases). The CDR3 has 13 amino acids. V was pared by 5 bases and J by 8 bases, with 16 bases between. In germline, CDR1 is DFQATT, CDR2 SNEGSKA (reference sequence). CDR3 sequence (DNA): TGCAGTGCTGGGAAGGGACTTACGGATGAGCAGTTCTTC. Translation: CSAGKGLTDEQFF.

This clonotype was recorded at least ten times. The V and J genes are TRBV7-2 and TRBJ2-5, with D unresolved. V was clipped by 8 bases and J by 4 bases, with 14 bases between them. The germline CDR1 and CDR2 sequences are SGHTA and FQGNSA. CDR3 length: 13 amino acids. The chain's CDR3 is CASGPIAAETQYF. CDR3 coding DNA: TGTGCCAGCGGGCCGATCGCGGCAGAGACCCAGTACTTC.

The chain recombines TRBV28 with TRBJ2-3; D not certain. Germline V gene sequence: CDR1 MDHEN, CDR2 SYDVKM. The CDR3 totals 13 residues. V was shortened by 1 base and J by 5 bases, with 7 bases between the two germline ends. CDR3 sequence: CASSLSPVDTQYF. The CDR3 DNA is TGTGCCAGCAGTTTATCCCCGGTAGATACGCAGTATTTT.

This clonotype occurred many times. The chain links TRBV24-1 to TRBJ2-1; 12 bases are a match to TRBD2. The V gene's germline CDR1 is KGHDR and CDR2 SFDVKD. This CDR3 comprises 18 residues. With 5 bases clipped from V and 0 bases from J, the junction kept 7 bases outside the gene matches. The CDR3 is CATSVGLAGGGSYNEQFF. The CDR3 region has the DNA TGTGCCACCAGTGTAGGTCTAGCGGGAGGGGGCTCCTACAATGAGCAGTTCTTC.

This clonotype was recorded only once. The V and J genes are TRBV7-9 and TRBJ1-5; unclear D gene. Germline V CDR1 and CDR2: SEHNR, FQNEAQ (reference sequence). This CDR3 contains 13 residues. The V gene lost 4 bases and the J gene lost 4 bases, with 8 bases spanning the gap. CDR3 DNA: TGTGCCAGCAGCTCAACAGCGAATCAGCCCCAGCATTTT. It yields the protein CASSSTANQPQHF.

This clonotype was found many times. CDR3 nucleotide sequence: TGCAGTGCTAGAGATCCCGCTAGCGGGAGTCTCGCAGATACGCAGTATTTT. This translates into CSARDPASGSLADTQYF. The J gene is TRBJ2-3, the V gene TRBV20-1, with TRBD2 matching 10 bases. CDR1 and CDR2 (germline): DFQATT, SNEGSKA (reference sequence). CDR3 size: 17 residues. The trim removed 0 bases at V and 4 bases at J, leaving 10 bases unmatched.

In this sample, this clonotype turned up many times. The chain couples TRBV5-1 to TRBJ2-7; TRBD1 is a possible D gene (6 bases). The CDR3 runs 16 residues. Germline V gives CDR1 SGHRS, CDR2 YFSETQ. V was shortened by 2 bases and J by 4 bases, with 19 bases between the two germline ends. The CDR3 loop is CASSLSRTEAGYEQYF. CDR3 coding DNA: TGCGCCAGCAGCTTATCACGGACAGAGGCCGGGTACGAGCAGTACTTC.

This clonotype was seen ten or more times. The chain joins TRBV3-1 to TRBJ1-5; D uncertain. Germline-derived CDR1 and CDR2 are LGHDT and YNNKEL (reference sequence). The CDR3 is 12 residues long. Trimming cost V 5 bases and J 2 bases, with 4 bases left between them. The CDR3: CASSTGNQPQHF. CDR3 bases: TGTGCCAGCAGCACTGGCAATCAGCCCCAGCATTTT. Combining the CDR3 with reference TRBV3-1 and TRBJ1-5 gives the whole variable domain DTAVSQTPKYLVTQMGNDKSIKCEQNLGHDTMYWYKQDSKKFLKIMFSYNNKELIINETVPNRFSPKSPDKAHLNLHINSLELGDSAVYFCASSTGNQPQHFGDGTRLSIL.

In its sample, this clonotype was seen many times. The J gene is TRBJ2-7, the V gene TRBV29-1; the match to TRBD1 covers 7 bases. CDR1 is SQVTM, CDR2 ANQGSEA, per germline. This CDR3 spans 12 amino acids. Trimming took 3 bases from V and 3 from J; bases not matched to a gene: 2. CDR3 sequence: CSVERQGYEQYF. CDR3 sequence (DNA): TGCAGCGTTGAGAGACAGGGCTACGAGCAGTACTTC.

This clonotype was seen repeatedly, ten times or more. One end of the junction fails to match germline, which may point to a read error. The rearrangement uses TRBV20-1 and TRBJ2-7, with a possible D match to TRBD2 (6 bases). CDR3 length: 17 residues. Germline loops: CDR1 DFQATT, CDR2 SNEGSKA (reference sequence). DNA for the CDR3: TGCAGTGCTAGAGGTGGGGACTCCTTCTCGGCCTCCTACGAGCATTACTTC. Its protein product is CSARGGDSFSASYEHYF.

The chain uses TRBV7-2 and TRBJ1-5; D uncertain. In germline, CDR1 is SGHTA, CDR2 FQGNSA. V lost 4 bases and J lost 2, with 9 bases in between. The CDR3 length is 14 residues. The DNA for the CDR3 is TGTGCCAGCAGCTACGTTACAGGCAATCAGCCCCAGCATTTT. This encodes CASSYVTGNQPQHF.